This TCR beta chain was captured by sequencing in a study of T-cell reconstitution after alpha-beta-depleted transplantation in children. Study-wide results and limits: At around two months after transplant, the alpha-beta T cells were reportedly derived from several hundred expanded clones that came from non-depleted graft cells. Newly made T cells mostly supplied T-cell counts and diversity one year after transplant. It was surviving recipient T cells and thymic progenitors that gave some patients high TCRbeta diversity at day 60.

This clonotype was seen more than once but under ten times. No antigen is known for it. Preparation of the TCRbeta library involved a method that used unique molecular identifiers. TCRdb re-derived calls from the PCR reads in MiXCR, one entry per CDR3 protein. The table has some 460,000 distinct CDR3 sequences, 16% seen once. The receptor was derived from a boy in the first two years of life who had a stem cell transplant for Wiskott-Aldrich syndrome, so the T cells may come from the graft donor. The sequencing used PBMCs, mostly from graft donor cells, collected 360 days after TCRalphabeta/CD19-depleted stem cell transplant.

CDR3 region: CASGRASLTYEQYF. Here the CDR3 DNA reads TGTGCCAGCGGGAGGGCGAGCTTGACCTACGAGCAGTACTTC. The chain uses TRBV6-1 and TRBJ2-7, with 7 bases fitting TRBD2. V lost 8 bases, J lost 2 bases, and 9 bases stayed unmatched. The CDR3 runs to 14 residues. Germline CDR1 and CDR2: MNHNS and SASEGT.